Listed below are T cell receptor beta chains from one sample, sequenced in a study of blood T cells in healthy people across ages. TCRdb re-analysed the 5' RACE reads in MiXCR, keeping a single row per CDR3 protein. The repertoire includes approximately 800,000 distinct CDR3 sequences, under 30% of them detected once, and about 3% sits in the top ten. The data were also submitted as part of a second study, on T cells of mothers and their children.

The sequenced sample was blood. These receptors all come from a boy aged 10-17 years in good health. CDR3s include the opening cysteine and the closing phenylalanine or tryptophan. The D gene is left open where the match is weak. The size entry is marked missing in some rows and otherwise reads once, few, many or a size class.

v_gene: TRBV7-9
abundance: NA
j_gene: TRBJ1-3
d_gene: TRBD1
len: 16
CDR3aa: CASSHARGPSGNTIYF
CDR3nt: TGTGCCAGCAGCCATGCGAGGGGGCCGTCTGGAAACACCATATATTTT

v_gene: TRBV7-2
abundance: NA
j_gene: TRBJ2-3
d_gene: TRBD2
len: 15
CDR3aa: CASDLAGLPGDTQYF
CDR3nt: TGTGCCAGCGACCTAGCGGGCCTCCCCGGGGATACGCAGTATTTT

v_gene: TRBV25-1
abundance: NA
j_gene: TRBJ1-6
d_gene: NA
len: 16
CDR3aa: CASSDPLPGGNSPLHF
CDR3nt: TGTGCCAGCAGCGACCCGCTACCGGGAGGGAATTCACCCCTCCACTTT

v_gene: TRBV20-1
abundance: few
j_gene: TRBJ1-5
d_gene: TRBD1
len: 14
CDR3aa: CSARGQGNVQPQHF
CDR3nt: TGCAGTGCTAGGGGACAGGGAAACGTGCAGCCCCAGCATTTT

v_gene: TRBV3-1
abundance: NA
j_gene: TRBJ2-5
d_gene: TRBD1
len: 18
CDR3aa: CASSLPTGGLGDRETQYF
CDR3nt: TGTGCCAGCAGCCTCCCGACAGGGGGCCTGGGGGATCGAGAGACCCAGTACTTC

v_gene: TRBV9
abundance: NA
j_gene: TRBJ2-3
d_gene: TRBD2
len: 16
CDR3aa: CASSAPGLASTDTQYF
CDR3nt: TGTGCCAGCAGCGCCCCGGGACTAGCTAGCACAGATACGCAGTATTTT

v_gene: TRBV9
abundance: NA
j_gene: TRBJ2-7
d_gene: NA
len: 15
CDR3aa: CASSVSQATRDEQYF
CDR3nt: TGTGCCAGCAGCGTATCTCAGGCCACGCGGGACGAGCAGTACTTC

v_gene: TRBV29-1
abundance: NA
j_gene: TRBJ2-3
d_gene: TRBD2
len: 14
CDR3aa: CSVEEGGGLARLLF
CDR3nt: TGCAGCGTTGAAGAAGGCGGGGGACTAGCGCGTCTCTTATTT

v_gene: TRBV5-1
abundance: few
j_gene: TRBJ1-5
d_gene: NA
len: 14
CDR3aa: CASSLFEGGQPQHF
CDR3nt: TGCGCCAGCAGCTTATTCGAGGGGGGTCAGCCCCAGCATTTT

v_gene: TRBV4-1
abundance: NA
j_gene: TRBJ2-7
d_gene: NA
len: 15
CDR3aa: CASSQGVGISYEQYF
CDR3nt: TGCGCCAGCAGCCAAGGAGTTGGGATCTCCTACGAGCAGTACTTC

v_gene: TRBV19
abundance: few
j_gene: TRBJ1-4
d_gene: NA
len: 15
CDR3aa: CASSPGEAINEKLFF
CDR3nt: TGTGCCAGTAGCCCCGGAGAAGCCATTAATGAAAAACTGTTTTTT

v_gene: TRBV12-3/TRBV12-4
abundance: NA
j_gene: TRBJ2-7
d_gene: NA
len: 18
CDR3aa: CASSLSGRGSKASYEQYF
CDR3nt: TGTGCCAGCAGTTTAAGTGGTAGGGGGTCAAAAGCTTCCTACGAGCAGTACTTC

v_gene: TRBV5-1
abundance: many
j_gene: TRBJ2-5
d_gene: TRBD1
len: 15
CDR3aa: CASRLSGTGMETQYF
CDR3nt: TGCGCCAGCAGGCTATCCGGGACAGGGATGGAGACCCAGTACTTC

v_gene: TRBV5-1
abundance: NA
j_gene: TRBJ2-4
d_gene: TRBD1
len: 15
CDR3aa: CASSLDVGQGVIQYF
CDR3nt: TGCGCCAGCAGCTTGGACGTGGGACAGGGGGTCATTCAGTACTTC

v_gene: TRBV5-5
abundance: few
j_gene: TRBJ2-1
d_gene: TRBD2
len: 18
CDR3aa: CASSSTSGGYSSYNEQFF
CDR3nt: TGTGCCAGCAGCTCGACTAGCGGGGGGTATAGCTCCTACAATGAGCAGTTCTTC

v_gene: TRBV5-1
abundance: many
j_gene: TRBJ2-3
d_gene: NA
len: 13
CDR3aa: CASSSGSTDTQYF
CDR3nt: TGTGCCAGCAGCTCAGGGAGCACAGATACGCAGTATTTT

v_gene: TRBV28
abundance: NA
j_gene: TRBJ2-6
d_gene: NA
len: 15
CDR3aa: CASSFGSAGANVLTF
CDR3nt: TGTGCCAGCAGTTTTGGCAGCGCTGGGGCCAACGTCCTGACTTTC

v_gene: TRBV12-3/TRBV12-4
abundance: few
j_gene: TRBJ2-1
d_gene: TRBD2
len: 17
CDR3aa: CASSLTSGGGSYNEQFF
CDR3nt: TGTGCCAGCAGCCTCACTAGCGGGGGAGGCTCCTACAATGAGCAGTTCTTC

v_gene: TRBV29-1
abundance: few
j_gene: TRBJ2-1
d_gene: NA
len: 14
CDR3aa: CSVESRQGYNEQFF
CDR3nt: TGCAGCGTTGAAAGTAGGCAGGGTTACAATGAGCAGTTCTTC

v_gene: TRBV7-9
abundance: NA
j_gene: TRBJ2-1
d_gene: NA
len: 17
CDR3aa: CASSPPVRDGSYNEQFF
CDR3nt: TGTGCCAGCAGCCCCCCCGTTAGGGACGGTTCCTACAATGAGCAGTTCTTC

v_gene: TRBV14
abundance: few
j_gene: TRBJ1-2
d_gene: NA
len: 13
CDR3aa: CASSQVRGAGYTF
CDR3nt: TGTGCCAGCAGCCAAGTCCGGGGCGCCGGCTACACCTTC

v_gene: TRBV7-8
abundance: few
j_gene: TRBJ2-5
d_gene: TRBD2
len: 20
CDR3aa: CASSLRPRGLAGARQETQYF
CDR3nt: TGTGCCAGCAGCTTACGCCCGCGGGGGTTAGCGGGGGCGCGCCAAGAGACCCAGTACTTC

v_gene: TRBV18
abundance: few
j_gene: TRBJ2-1
d_gene: NA
len: 15
CDR3aa: CASSQGTGSPDEQFF
CDR3nt: TGTGCCAGCTCACAGGGTACAGGGAGTCCGGATGAGCAGTTCTTC

v_gene: TRBV12-3/TRBV12-4
abundance: NA
j_gene: TRBJ1-5
d_gene: NA
len: 15
CDR3aa: CASSLRRGGNQPQHF
CDR3nt: TGTGCCAGCAGTTTGCGCAGGGGTGGCAATCAGCCCCAGCATTTT

v_gene: TRBV6-6
abundance: few
j_gene: TRBJ1-2
d_gene: NA
len: 16
CDR3aa: CASSYSTGGNGYGYTF
CDR3nt: TGTGCCAGCAGTTACTCGACGGGGGGCAACGGCTATGGCTACACCTTC

v_gene: TRBV5-1
abundance: NA
j_gene: TRBJ2-3
d_gene: NA
len: 15
CDR3aa: CASSLGTGAVDTQYF
CDR3nt: TGCGCCAGCAGCCTAGGGACTGGAGCGGTAGATACGCAGTATTTT

v_gene: TRBV5-1
abundance: NA
j_gene: TRBJ2-7
d_gene: NA
len: 15
CDR3aa: CASSFFSGKSYEQYF
CDR3nt: TGCGCCAGCAGCTTCTTCTCGGGGAAGTCCTACGAGCAGTACTTC

v_gene: TRBV7-8
abundance: NA
j_gene: TRBJ2-5
d_gene: NA
len: 15
CDR3aa: CASSLEGGRLGTQYF
CDR3nt: TGTGCCAGCAGCTTAGAAGGGGGTCGGCTGGGGACCCAGTACTTC

v_gene: TRBV2
abundance: NA
j_gene: TRBJ1-6
d_gene: NA
len: 15
CDR3aa: CASSEGSASLSPLHF
CDR3nt: TGTGCCAGCAGCGAAGGGTCGGCCTCCCTGTCACCCCTCCACTTT

v_gene: TRBV6-6
abundance: many
j_gene: TRBJ2-5
d_gene: TRBD1
len: 16
CDR3aa: CASSYGDRRPKETQYF
CDR3nt: TGTGCCAGCAGTTATGGGGACAGGAGACCAAAAGAGACCCAGTACTTC

v_gene: TRBV7-2
abundance: few
j_gene: TRBJ2-1
d_gene: TRBD2
len: 16
CDR3aa: CASSPRTSGGHHEQFF
CDR3nt: TGTGCCAGCAGCCCGAGGACTAGCGGGGGGCACCATGAGCAGTTCTTC

v_gene: TRBV6-5
abundance: NA
j_gene: TRBJ1-2
d_gene: TRBD1
len: 16
CDR3aa: CASSYSGQGNNYGYTF
CDR3nt: TGTGCCAGCAGTTACTCCGGACAGGGTAACAACTATGGCTACACCTTC

v_gene: TRBV7-3
abundance: NA
j_gene: TRBJ2-3
d_gene: NA
len: 17
CDR3aa: CASSLMGGSPHTDTQYF
CDR3nt: TGTGCCAGCAGCTTAATGGGGGGCTCCCCTCACACAGATACGCAGTATTTT

v_gene: TRBV28
abundance: many
j_gene: TRBJ1-5
d_gene: NA
len: 17
CDR3aa: CASSFNTGNARNQPQHF
CDR3nt: TGTGCCAGCAGTTTTAACACAGGGAATGCCCGCAATCAGCCCCAGCATTTT

v_gene: TRBV12-3/TRBV12-4
abundance: NA
j_gene: TRBJ1-4
d_gene: NA
len: 16
CDR3aa: CASSSQKARVREKLFF
CDR3nt: TGTGCCAGCAGTTCGCAAAAGGCAAGGGTTCGGGAAAAACTGTTTTTT

v_gene: TRBV15
abundance: NA
j_gene: TRBJ2-5
d_gene: NA
len: 13
CDR3aa: CATSVRLQETQYF
CDR3nt: TGTGCCACCAGCGTTAGGTTACAAGAGACCCAGTACTTC

v_gene: TRBV6-5
abundance: NA
j_gene: TRBJ2-7
d_gene: NA
len: 14
CDR3aa: CASSPQGRAYEQYF
CDR3nt: TGTGCCAGCAGCCCCCAGGGGAGGGCCTACGAGCAGTACTTC

v_gene: TRBV7-6
abundance: NA
j_gene: TRBJ2-7
d_gene: TRBD1
len: 17
CDR3aa: CASSPGTGGPLTYEQYF
CDR3nt: TGTGCCAGCAGCCCGGGGACAGGGGGCCCCCTTACCTACGAGCAGTACTTC

v_gene: TRBV12-3/TRBV12-4
abundance: few
j_gene: TRBJ2-3
d_gene: TRBD2
len: 15
CDR3aa: CASTRLAGGRDTQYF
CDR3nt: TGTGCCAGCACGAGACTAGCGGGGGGGCGAGATACGCAGTATTTT

v_gene: TRBV6-6
abundance: few
j_gene: TRBJ2-5
d_gene: TRBD2
len: 16
CDR3aa: CASSYSRTSGGETQYF
CDR3nt: TGTGCCAGCAGTTACTCGCGGACTAGCGGGGGTGAGACCCAGTACTTC

v_gene: TRBV9
abundance: many
j_gene: TRBJ1-2
d_gene: TRBD1
len: 14
CDR3aa: CASSRSGGAFGYTF
CDR3nt: TGTGCCAGCAGCCGTTCAGGGGGCGCGTTTGGCTACACCTTC

v_gene: TRBV28
abundance: few
j_gene: TRBJ2-3
d_gene: NA
len: 15
CDR3aa: CASRVTGASTDTQYF
CDR3nt: TGTGCCAGCAGAGTGACAGGCGCTAGCACAGATACGCAGTATTTT

v_gene: TRBV5-1
abundance: NA
j_gene: TRBJ2-7
d_gene: TRBD1
len: 14
CDR3aa: CASSGGQVVYEQYF
CDR3nt: TGCGCCAGCAGCGGCGGACAGGTTGTCTACGAGCAGTACTTC

v_gene: TRBV10-3
abundance: few
j_gene: TRBJ1-5
d_gene: NA
len: 13
CDR3aa: CAIRVGVNQPQHF
CDR3nt: TGTGCCATCAGAGTAGGGGTCAATCAGCCCCAGCATTTT

v_gene: TRBV20-1
abundance: NA
j_gene: TRBJ2-2
d_gene: TRBD1
len: 14
CDR3aa: CSARKDRGGGELFF
CDR3nt: TGCAGTGCTAGAAAGGACAGGGGAGGCGGGGAGCTGTTTTTT

v_gene: TRBV29-1
abundance: few
j_gene: TRBJ1-2
d_gene: NA
len: 12
CDR3aa: CSGGPINYGYTF
CDR3nt: TGCAGCGGGGGACCGATTAACTATGGCTACACCTTC

v_gene: TRBV5-1
abundance: NA
j_gene: TRBJ1-1
d_gene: NA
len: 15
CDR3aa: CASSLEGSLNTEAFF
CDR3nt: TGCGCCAGCAGCTTGGAGGGCAGCTTGAACACTGAAGCTTTCTTT

v_gene: TRBV3-1
abundance: few
j_gene: TRBJ2-7
d_gene: NA
len: 15
CDR3aa: CASSPRTQSSYEQYF
CDR3nt: TGTGCCAGCAGCCCACGGACCCAGAGCTCCTACGAGCAGTACTTC

v_gene: TRBV6-5
abundance: few
j_gene: TRBJ1-3
d_gene: NA
len: 16
CDR3aa: CASSYSQSPLGNTIYF
CDR3nt: TGTGCCAGCAGTTATTCACAGTCCCCCCTGGGAAACACCATATATTTT

v_gene: TRBV20-1
abundance: NA
j_gene: TRBJ2-7
d_gene: NA
len: 12
CDR3aa: CSAREIANEQYF
CDR3nt: TGCAGTGCTAGAGAAATAGCCAACGAGCAGTACTTC

v_gene: TRBV12-3/TRBV12-4
abundance: NA
j_gene: TRBJ2-4
d_gene: TRBD2
len: 20
CDR3aa: CASSHTPGLAGGLTKNIQYF
CDR3nt: TGTGCCAGCAGCCACACGCCGGGACTAGCGGGGGGGCTTACCAAAAACATTCAGTACTTC

v_gene: TRBV7-9
abundance: NA
j_gene: TRBJ1-5
d_gene: NA
len: 16
CDR3aa: CASSSRGGGSNQPQHF
CDR3nt: TGTGCCAGCAGCTCCCGGGGAGGGGGGAGCAATCAGCCCCAGCATTTT

v_gene: TRBV11-2
abundance: few
j_gene: TRBJ1-5
d_gene: NA
len: 15
CDR3aa: CASSRDGNSNQPQHF
CDR3nt: TGTGCCAGCAGTCGGGACGGGAATAGCAATCAGCCCCAGCATTTT

v_gene: TRBV27
abundance: NA
j_gene: TRBJ1-2
d_gene: NA
len: 14
CDR3aa: CASRPGGGAYGYTF
CDR3nt: TGTGCCAGCAGGCCGGGCGGGGGCGCCTATGGCTACACCTTC

v_gene: TRBV3-1
abundance: few
j_gene: TRBJ2-5
d_gene: NA
len: 15
CDR3aa: CASSQADKGGETQYF
CDR3nt: TGTGCCAGCAGCCAAGCAGATAAGGGTGGGGAGACCCAGTACTTC